This T cell receptor beta chain was captured by sequencing in a study of shared clonotypes between healthy human individuals. As for the study in general: CD8 memory received one plate per donor, CD8 naive two, CD4 memory three and CD4 naive three. Study-level points and caveats: It was anticipated that sequencing depth would influence how many clonotypes donors shared.

With regard to this clone: Its specificity is not known.

The assay was immunoSEQ multiplex PCR, and TCRdb's table has in-frame clones only and misses some. The repertoire holds fewer than 3 million clones, with roughly 90% as singletons. Caucasian adults residing in Nashville, Tennessee made up all the donors. Germline values: CDR1 SGDLS, CDR2 YYNGEE. CDR3 length: 18 amino acids. V was shortened by 0 bases and J by 0 bases, with 13 bases between the two germline ends. Specimen: naive CD4+ T cells from PBMCs. Documented subset: CD45RA+ positively selected. This sequence joins TRBV9 and TRBJ2-6; D gene ambiguous. This sequence was found in a man between 18 and 29 years old in good health. Some clones in this sample may be carry-over from other donors' samples. CDR3 region: CASSVAGRSYSGANVLTF. The CDR3 DNA follows: TGTGCCAGCAGCGTAGCTGGAAGGTCCTACTCTGGGGCCAACGTCCTGACTTTC. The full variable domain, in which reference TRBV9 and TRBJ2-6 provide the parts outside the CDR3, is DSGVTQTPKHLITATGQRVTLRCSPRSGDLSVYWYQQSLDQGLQFLIQYYNGEERAKGNILERFSAQQFPDLHSELNLSSLELGDSALYFCASSVAGRSYSGANVLTFGAGSRLTVL.